This T cell receptor beta chain was captured by sequencing in a study of blood T cell repertoires in COVID-19. Study details: From the United States, Italy and Spain came samples of acute and convalescent COVID-19. The analysed material was cDNA or gDNA that came from T cells, B-cell-depleted T cells, or PBMCs.

Using immunoSEQ multiplex PCR, the repertoire was profiled, and TCRdb retains in-frame clones only, with some absent. In the table there are 80,000 to 100,000 clones, approximately 90% of which are singletons. The sequencing input was peripheral blood. This sequence was found in a man aged 55-75 years with acute or convalescent COVID-19.

The CDR3 protein is CASRLAKGGVGYTF. As DNA, the CDR3 is TGTGCAAGTCGCTTAGCGAAAGGCGGGGTTGGCTACACCTTC. The chain recombines TRBV12-2 with TRBJ1-2. TRBV12-2 is a pseudogene segment. The CDR3 covers 14 residues.